This TCR beta chain was captured in a study of T cells in Graves' hyperthyroidism and ophthalmopathy. Whole-study results and caveats: Stable hyperthyroidism was separated from ophthalmopathy by a model based on 13 V-J features.

The CDR3 sequence is 13 residues long. Per the germline V gene, CDR1 is SGHTA and CDR2 is FQGNSA. Trimming removed 4 bases from V and 5 bases from J, with 12 bases in between. This clonotype was detected ten times or more. Antigen unknown. TCR beta CDR3 regions were amplified from RNA. HTBI primers were the set used in a first-round RT-PCR of the TCR CDR3. Via MiXCR, TCRdb re-called the multiplex PCR reads, giving one row per CDR3 protein. The table shows roughly 360,000 distinct CDR3 sequences, with around an eighth occurring only once. Patients showing uncontrolled infection, other autoimmune disease, pregnancy or lactation were ineligible.

The V and J genes are TRBV7-2 and TRBJ2-7, with D unresolved. Sequenced sample: blood. This receptor was obtained from a man in his thirties or forties with Graves' hyperthyroidism that later progressed to Graves' ophthalmopathy. CDR3 sequence (DNA): TGTGCCAGCAGCTGGGCCTTCCCCAACGAGCAGTACTTC. Protein: CASSWAFPNEQYF.